This T cell receptor beta chain was sequenced in a study of T cell changes during pregnancy in multiple sclerosis. CDR1 and CDR2 (germline): SGDLS, YYNGEE. CDR3 size: 14 residues. With 3 bases removed from V and 0 bases from J, the gap between germline ends came to 4 bases. Generated by immunoSEQ multiplex PCR, the TCRdb table keeps only in-frame clones and is missing some. The table records tens of thousands of clones, almost 95% of them present only once. This clone came up a few times. The rearrangement joins TRBV9 to TRBJ2-6; D is undetermined. The sequence came from a female donor with multiple sclerosis, enrolled in a pregnancy study. What was sequenced was peripheral blood. CDR3 DNA: TGTGCCAGCAGCGCGTACTCTGGGGCCAACGTCCTGACTTTC. Translating it yields CASSAYSGANVLTF.